The 7 T cell receptor beta chains reported below all come from one sample, sequenced in a study of cytomegalovirus exposure and HLA in healthy donors. The PCR made use of 60 Vbeta and 13 Jbeta primers. The assay was immunoSEQ multiplex PCR, and TCRdb's table has in-frame clones only and misses some. The sample lists approximately 170,000 clones; approximately 70% were seen once. The sequenced material came from PBMCs. The receptors here all came from a woman between 25 and 40 years old in good health and CMV-seropositive.

The gene calls are TRBV7-9 and TRBJ1-1; no reliable D call. This CDR3 has 16 residues. V was shortened by 4 bases and J by 0 bases, with 15 bases between the two germline ends. CDR1 and CDR2 (germline): SEHNR, FQNEAQ (reference sequence). As DNA, the CDR3 is TGTGCCAGCAGCTCTACGGAGCGGACCATGAACACTGAAGCTTTCTTT. It specifies CASSSTERTMNTEAFF.

The chain links TRBV5-1 to TRBJ1-2; TRBD1 agrees at 8 bases. Per germline, CDR1 SGHRS and CDR2 YFSETQ. This CDR3 has 14 residues. With V trimmed by 2 bases and J by 3 bases, 3 bases remained unmatched. CDR3 coding DNA: TGCGCCAGCAGCTTTCAGGGACAGGACTATGGCTACACCTTC. The encoded protein is CASSFQGQDYGYTF.

Only one count was recorded for this clone. The chain joins TRBV19 to TRBJ2-5; D may be TRBD2 (5 bases). With the DNA end fitting TRBJ2-7 better, the J assignment may be wrong. Germline-derived CDR1 and CDR2 are LNHDA and SQIVND (reference sequence). The CDR3 runs 15 residues. The CDR3 coding sequence is TGTGCCAGTAGTATTACGACGGGAAGCTCCTACGAGCAGTACTTC. Its protein product is CASSITTGSSYEQYF.

The chain couples TRBV7-9 to TRBJ2-1, with D possibly TRBD2 on 5 matching bases. Germline V lookup: CDR1 SEHNR, CDR2 FQNEAQ (reference sequence). This CDR3 has 15 residues. Trimming shortened V by 1 base and J by 2 bases, and 9 bases separated the two germline ends. In DNA form, the CDR3 reads TGTGCCAGCAGCTTAGTAGCGTCGCCCTACAATGAGCAGTTCTTC. Its protein product is CASSLVASPYNEQFF.

This clone appeared a single time. The J gene is TRBJ2-4, the V gene TRBV14; D gene ambiguous. Trimming shortened V by 4 bases and J by 0 bases, and 10 bases separated the two germline ends. There are 15 residues in the CDR3. CDR1 and CDR2 (germline): SGHDN, FVKESK. The CDR3 sequence: CASSPLAGAKNIQYF. In DNA form, the CDR3 reads TGTGCCAGCAGCCCCTTAGCCGGAGCCAAAAACATTCAGTACTTC.

This clone is a singleton in its sample. This chain connects TRBV5-4 to TRBJ2-7, with D uncertain. V lost 0 bases to trimming and J lost 5 bases, with 9 bases between them. The CDR3 runs to 13 residues. CDR1 is SGHNT and CDR2 is YYREEE in the germline V gene (reference sequence). The CDR3 sequence: CASSLGRVDEQYF. CDR3 nucleotides: TGTGCCAGCAGCTTGGGGAGAGTGGACGAGCAGTACTTC. The full variable domain, its missing parts supplied by reference TRBV5-4 and TRBJ2-7, is ETGVTQSPTHLIKTRGQQVTLRCSSQSGHNTVSWYQQALGQGPQFIFQYYREEENGRGNFPPRFSGLQFPNYSSELNVNALELDDSALYLCASSLGRVDEQYFGPGTRLTVT.

Note on this clone: Distinct nucleotide sequences in the sample also encode this CDR3. The chain uses TRBV5-1 and TRBJ2-7; D is possibly TRBD1 (6 bases). The ends were cut back, 4 bases at V and 7 bases at J, with 12 bases in the middle. Germline assignment: CDR1 SGHRS and CDR2 YFSETQ. The CDR3 has 12 amino acids. The CDR3 region is CASSPTGYEQYF. In DNA, the CDR3 is TGCGCCAGCAGCCCTACAGGGTATGAGCAGTACTTC.